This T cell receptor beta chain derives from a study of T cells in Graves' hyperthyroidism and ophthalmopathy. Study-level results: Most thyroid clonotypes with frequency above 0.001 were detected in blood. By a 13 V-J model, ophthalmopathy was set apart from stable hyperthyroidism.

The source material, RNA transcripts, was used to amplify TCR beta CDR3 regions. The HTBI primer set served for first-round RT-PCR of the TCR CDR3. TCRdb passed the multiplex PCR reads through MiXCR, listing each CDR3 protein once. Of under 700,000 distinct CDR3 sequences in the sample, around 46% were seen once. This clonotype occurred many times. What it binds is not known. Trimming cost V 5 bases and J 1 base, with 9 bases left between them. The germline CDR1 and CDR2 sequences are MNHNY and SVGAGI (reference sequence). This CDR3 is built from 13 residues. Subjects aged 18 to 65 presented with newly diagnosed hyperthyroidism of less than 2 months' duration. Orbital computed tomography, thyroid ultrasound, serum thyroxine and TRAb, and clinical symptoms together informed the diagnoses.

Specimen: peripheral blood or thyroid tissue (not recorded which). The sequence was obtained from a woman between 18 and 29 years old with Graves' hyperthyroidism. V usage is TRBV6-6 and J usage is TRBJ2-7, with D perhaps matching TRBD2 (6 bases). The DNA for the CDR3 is TGTGCCAGCAGTCCTCTAGCGTCCTACGAGCAGTACTTC. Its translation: CASSPLASYEQYF.